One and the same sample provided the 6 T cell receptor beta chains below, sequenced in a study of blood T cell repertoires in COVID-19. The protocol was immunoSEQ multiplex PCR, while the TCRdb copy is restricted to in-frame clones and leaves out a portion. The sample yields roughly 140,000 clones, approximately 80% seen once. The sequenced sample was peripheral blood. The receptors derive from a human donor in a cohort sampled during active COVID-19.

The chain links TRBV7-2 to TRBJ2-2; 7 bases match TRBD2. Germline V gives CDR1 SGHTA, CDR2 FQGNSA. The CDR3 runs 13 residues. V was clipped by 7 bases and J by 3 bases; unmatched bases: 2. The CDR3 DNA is TGTGCCAGCATCCGGGGGGACACCGGGGAGCTGTTTTTT. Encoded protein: CASIRGDTGELFF.

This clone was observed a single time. CDR3 sequence (DNA): TGCGCCAGCAGCTTGGGAGGAACAGGGGCCACCCGGGGGGGCTATGGCTACACCTTC. Residues: CASSLGGTGATRGGYGYTF. The chain is built from TRBV5-1 and TRBJ1-2, with TRBD1 identical over 7 bases. The CDR3 is made up of 19 amino acids. Germline V gene data show CDR1 as SGHRS and CDR2 as YFSETQ. Trimming removed 0 bases from V and 4 bases from J; junction bases left unmatched: 18.

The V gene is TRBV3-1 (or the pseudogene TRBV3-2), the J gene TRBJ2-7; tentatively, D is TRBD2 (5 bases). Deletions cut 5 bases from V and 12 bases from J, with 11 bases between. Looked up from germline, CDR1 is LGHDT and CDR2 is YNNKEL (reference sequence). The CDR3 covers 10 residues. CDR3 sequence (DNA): TGTGCCAGCAGCGGCACTAGTTTGTACTTC. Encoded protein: CASSGTSLYF.

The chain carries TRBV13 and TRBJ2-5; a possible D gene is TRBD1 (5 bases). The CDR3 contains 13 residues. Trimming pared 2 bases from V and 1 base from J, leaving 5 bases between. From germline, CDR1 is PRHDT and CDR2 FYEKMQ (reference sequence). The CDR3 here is CASSLQGQETQYF. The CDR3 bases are TGTGCCAGCAGCTTACAGGGCCAAGAGACCCAGTACTTC.

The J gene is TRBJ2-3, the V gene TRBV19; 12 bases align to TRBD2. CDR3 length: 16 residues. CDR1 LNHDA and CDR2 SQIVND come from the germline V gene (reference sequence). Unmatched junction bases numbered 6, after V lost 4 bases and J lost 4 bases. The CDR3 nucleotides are TGTGCCAGTAGTACCCGGACTAGCGGGAACTCAGATACGCAGTATTTT. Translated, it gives CASSTRTSGNSDTQYF.

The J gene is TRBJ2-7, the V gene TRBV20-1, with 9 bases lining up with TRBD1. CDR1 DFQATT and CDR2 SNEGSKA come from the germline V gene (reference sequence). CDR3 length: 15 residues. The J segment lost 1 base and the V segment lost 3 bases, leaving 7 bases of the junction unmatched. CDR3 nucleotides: TGCAGTGCTAGTCGGGGACAGGGTAGTTCCTACGAGCAGTACTTC. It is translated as CSASRGQGSSYEQYF.